This T cell receptor beta chain was recorded in a study of technical replicates of blood from a few donors. J lost 4 bases, V lost 7 bases, and 16 bases had no gene match. Per germline, CDR1 MNHEY and CDR2 SMNVEV (reference sequence). CDR3 length equals 17 residues. Sequencing was performed with immunoSEQ multiplex PCR; in TCRdb, only in-frame clones are kept and a portion is missing. In the table there are about 58,000 clones, around 96% of which are singletons. This clonotype originated in a human donor in good health. Some clones in this sample may be carry-over from other donors' samples. The chain uses TRBV27 and TRBJ2-7, with 10 positions matching TRBD2. The sequencing input was PBMCs. CDR3: CASKGLAGDLYGYEQYF. In nucleotides, the CDR3 is TGTGCCAGCAAAGGGCTAGCGGGAGATCTTTACGGGTACGAGCAGTACTTC.